Below are 18 T cell receptor beta chains sequenced from a single sample in a study of T cells in Graves' hyperthyroidism and ophthalmopathy. What was amplified from RNA transcripts were TCR beta CDR3 regions. When the TCR CDR3 underwent first-round RT-PCR, the HTBI primer set was used. TCRdb fed the multiplex PCR reads into MiXCR, producing one record per CDR3 protein. Among hundreds of thousands of distinct CDR3 sequences listed, around 40% were seen once. The sample consisted of blood. The source is a woman between 35 and 50 years old with Graves' hyperthyroidism.

This clonotype has a count of ten or more. The gene calls are TRBV12-3 or TRBV12-4 and TRBJ1-1; D uncertain. V was pared by 3 bases and J by 4 bases, with 15 bases between. This CDR3 is built from 15 residues. CDR3 DNA sequence: TGTGCCAGCAGTTTTAGTCCGGGAACGGGCACTGAAGCTTTCTTT. Its translation is CASSFSPGTGTEAFF.

This clonotype has at least ten counts. The chain combines TRBV19 with TRBJ1-6; perhaps TRBD1 as D (6 bases). V gave up 2 bases and J gave up 8 bases, with 13 bases separating them. CDR1 and CDR2 from the germline V gene are LNHDA and SQIVND (reference sequence). This CDR3 spans 15 amino acids. The CDR3 sequence is CASSILRQAYSPLHF. CDR3 DNA: TGTGCCAGTAGTATACTGCGACAGGCGTATTCACCCCTCCACTTT.

This clonotype was counted ten times or more. This sequence joins TRBV12-3 or TRBV12-4 and TRBJ1-6; D remains unclear. Trimming left V 3 bases short and J 5 bases short, with 8 bases between. This CDR3 has 14 amino acids. DNA of the CDR3: TGTGCCAGCAGTTTTGGGATAGATAATTCACCCCTCCACTTT. Its protein is CASSFGIDNSPLHF.

This clonotype was observed at least ten times. V and J are TRBV15 and TRBJ1-5; D is ambiguous. V was trimmed by 0 bases and J by 0 bases, leaving 6 bases between them. Germline CDR1 and CDR2: LNHNV and YYDKDF (reference sequence). The CDR3 runs to 15 residues. CDR3 DNA sequence: TGTGCCACCAGCAGAGATTGGAATAGCAATCAGCCCCAGCATTTT. Its translation: CATSRDWNSNQPQHF.

The sample holds many counts of this clonotype. V gene TRBV7-9 combines with J gene TRBJ1-2, with 8 bases lining up with TRBD1. Trimming at V came to 5 bases and at J to 6 bases, leaving 17 bases not matched to a gene. The CDR3 has 17 amino acids. Germline V CDR1 and CDR2: SEHNR, FQNEAQ (reference sequence). Here the CDR3 DNA reads TGTGCCAGCAGCCCGACTGCAACCGACAGGGGAGGAGATGGCTACACCTTC. Residues: CASSPTATDRGGDGYTF.

The gene calls are TRBV13 and TRBJ1-1, with TRBD1 matching 8 bases. Germline CDR1 reads PRHDT; CDR2 reads FYEKMQ (reference sequence). The CDR3 runs to 15 residues. After removal of 1 base from V and 7 bases from J, the junction contained 8 bases not matched to a gene. CDR3 nucleotide sequence: TGTGCCAGCAGCTTAGAATGGGCAGGGGGCGGTGAAGCTTTCTTT. It translates to CASSLEWAGGGEAFF.

This chain connects TRBV19 to TRBJ2-7, with 7 bases that match TRBD2. Germline V gene data show CDR1 as LNHDA and CDR2 as SQIVND (reference sequence). CDR3 length: 13 amino acids. V was pared by 11 bases and J by 5 bases, with 12 bases of the junction left unmatched. The CDR3 DNA sequence: TGTGCCCAGAGGGTAGGGAGGGCAGACGAGCAGTACTTC. Protein sequence: CAQRVGRADEQYF.

This clonotype has at least ten counts. The chain employs TRBV7-8 and TRBJ2-7, with no clear D. This CDR3 region has 14 residues. Per the germline V gene, CDR1 is SGHVS and CDR2 is FQNEAQ. Trimming pared 5 bases from V and 6 bases from J, leaving 17 bases between. CDR3 residues: CASSLKHMEREQYF. The CDR3 DNA sequence: TGTGCCAGCAGCCTAAAACATATGGAGCGCGAGCAGTACTTC.

The chain is built from TRBV7-2 and TRBJ1-6; D is undetermined. Looked up from germline, CDR1 is SGHTA and CDR2 is FQGNSA. The CDR3 has 11 residues. Between the trimmed V and J ends, which lost 5 bases and 12 bases, there was a span of 8 bases. CDR3 sequence (DNA): TGTGCCAGCAGCCAAGGGATACCCCTCCACTTT. Protein sequence: CASSQGIPLHF.

This clonotype was recorded many times. The chain uses TRBV7-8 and TRBJ1-2; 8 bases align to TRBD1. Germline lookup yields CDR1 SGHVS and CDR2 FQNEAQ. The CDR3 runs 16 residues. V dropped 1 base and J dropped 4; count of bases not matched to a gene: 8. The CDR3 sequence is CASSLDGRDRSYGYTF. In DNA, the CDR3 is TGTGCCAGCAGCTTAGATGGGAGGGACAGGTCCTATGGCTACACCTTC.

There are many counts of this clonotype. A much larger clone lies one base from this, so it may be a read error. V gene TRBV6-6 combines with J gene TRBJ2-5; no firm D call. This CDR3 is 10 amino acids long. The V end was cut by 6 bases, the J end by 3 bases, with 2 bases between. Germline lookup yields CDR1 MNHNY and CDR2 SVGAGI (reference sequence). The CDR3 DNA is TGTGCCAGCAGCAAAGAGACCCAGTACTTC. This codes for CASSKETQYF.

This clonotype was counted between two and nine times. This rearrangement joins TRBV11-2 to TRBJ2-7; D ambiguous. V shed 0 bases and J shed 6 bases, with 12 bases lying between them. CDR3 length equals 14 residues. The V gene's germline CDR1 is SGHAT and CDR2 FQNNGV. The chain's CDR3 is CASSLDWVPSEQYF. The CDR3 nucleotides read TGTGCCAGCAGCTTAGATTGGGTCCCTTCCGAGCAGTACTTC.

CDR3 loop: CASSQDWGWTEAFF. The CDR3, as DNA: TGTGCCAGCAGCCAAGATTGGGGGTGGACTGAAGCTTTCTTT. This chain links TRBV14 with TRBJ1-1; D might be TRBD1 (5 bases). There are 14 residues in the CDR3. Germline V gene sequence: CDR1 SGHDN, CDR2 FVKESK. V lost 0 bases to trimming and J lost 5 bases, with 10 bases between them.

The chain links TRBV29-1 to TRBJ1-4, with D perhaps TRBD1 (5 bases). Germline V gene lookup returns CDR1 SQVTM and CDR2 ANQGSEA. CDR3 length: 13 residues. V was clipped by 8 bases and J by 4 bases, with 14 bases between them. The CDR3 reads CSQGGAGNEKLFF. The CDR3 coding sequence is TGCAGCCAAGGAGGGGCCGGTAATGAAAAACTGTTTTTT.

The V gene is TRBV19, the J gene TRBJ2-5; 10 nucleotides line up with TRBD1. CDR1 and CDR2 from the germline V gene are LNHDA and SQIVND (reference sequence). V lost 9 bases to trimming and J lost 1 base; unmatched junction nucleotides: 8. The CDR3 contains 15 residues. Here the CDR3 DNA reads TGTGCCAGCAGCCAAGGGACAGGGGCCCAAGAGACCCAGTACTTC. This codes for CASSQGTGAQETQYF.

V gene TRBV20-1 combines with J gene TRBJ2-7, with D possibly TRBD1 on 6 matching bases. CDR3 length: 12 residues. V was cut by 6 bases and J by 7 bases, with 16 bases left in between. The germline V gene encodes CDR1 DFQATT and CDR2 SNEGSKA (reference sequence). CDR3 bases: TGCAGTGCGAACAGGGAATTGGGGGAGCAGTACTTC. Protein product: CSANRELGEQYF.

This chain connects TRBV20-1 to TRBJ1-2; D gene unclear. Trimming pared 3 bases from V and 3 bases from J, leaving 17 bases between. Germline V lookup: CDR1 DFQATT, CDR2 SNEGSKA (reference sequence). The CDR3 totals 15 residues. The CDR3 reads CSARLWVPRDYGYTF. CDR3 DNA sequence: TGCAGTGCTAGGCTCTGGGTACCACGGGACTATGGCTACACCTTC.

This clonotype was counted many times. V is TRBV25-1 and J is TRBJ1-4; D is unresolved. Between the trimmed V and J ends, which lost 4 bases and 0 bases, there was a span of 6 bases. The germline V gene has CDR1 MGHDK and CDR2 SYGVNS. This CDR3 has 14 amino acids. CDR3 nucleotides: TGTGCCAGCAGTGGTCCAGCAACTAATGAAAAACTGTTTTTT. Residues: CASSGPATNEKLFF.